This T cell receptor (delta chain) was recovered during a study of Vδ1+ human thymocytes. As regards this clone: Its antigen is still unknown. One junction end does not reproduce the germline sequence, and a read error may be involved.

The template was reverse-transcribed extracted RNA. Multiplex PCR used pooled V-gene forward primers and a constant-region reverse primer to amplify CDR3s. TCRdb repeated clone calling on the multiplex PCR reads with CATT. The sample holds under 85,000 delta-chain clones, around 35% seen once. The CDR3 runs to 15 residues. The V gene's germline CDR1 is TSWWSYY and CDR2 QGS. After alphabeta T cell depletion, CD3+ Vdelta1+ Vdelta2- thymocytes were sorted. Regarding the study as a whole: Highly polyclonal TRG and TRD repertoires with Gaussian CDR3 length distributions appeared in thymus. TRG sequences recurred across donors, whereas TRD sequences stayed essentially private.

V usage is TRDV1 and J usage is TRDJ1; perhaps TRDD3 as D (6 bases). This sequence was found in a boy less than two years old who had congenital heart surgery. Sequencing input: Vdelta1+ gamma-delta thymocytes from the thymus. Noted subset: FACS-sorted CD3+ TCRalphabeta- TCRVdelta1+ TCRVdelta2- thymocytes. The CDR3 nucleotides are TGTGCTCCTGGGGAACGTTGCGCGGGCACCGATAAACTCATCTTT. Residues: CAPGERCAGTDKLIF.